One sample yielded the 6 T cell receptor beta chains listed below, sequenced in a study of cytotoxic CD8 clonotypes in ibrutinib-treated CLL. Sequencing was performed with immunoSEQ multiplex PCR; in TCRdb, only in-frame clones are kept and a portion is missing. The sample lists 150,000 to 200,000 clones; around 72% were seen once. The sequencing here drew on PBMCs, taken after 24 months of ibrutinib treatment. These receptor sequences come from a human donor with chronic lymphocytic leukemia.

Notes on this clone: The junction departs from the called germline gene at one end, perhaps through a read error. This chain links TRBV6-1 with TRBJ2-7; 8 nucleotides line up with TRBD2. Germline-derived CDR1 and CDR2 are MNHNS and SASEGT. This CDR3 spans 15 amino acids. Here the CDR3 DNA reads TGTGCCACGATTTCGGGAGGGCTAGTCTACTACAAGCAGTACTTC. Its protein is CATISGGLVYYKQYF.

This clone was seen a handful of times. This sequence joins TRBV19 and TRBJ1-2; 7 bases agree with TRBD1. The CDR3 length is 15 residues. The V gene's germline CDR1 is LNHDA and CDR2 SQIVND (reference sequence). J was trimmed by 7 bases and V by 5 bases; bases with no gene match: 13. CDR3 DNA sequence: TGTGCCAGTAGTTTAAGTGGGCGACAGGGTGTTGGCTACACCTTC. Its protein product is CASSLSGRQGVGYTF. The whole variable domain, remainder taken from reference TRBV19 and TRBJ1-2, is DGGITQSPKYLFRKEGQNVTLSCEQNLNHDAMYWYRQDPGQGLRLIYYSQIVNDFQKGDIAEGYSVSREKKESFPLTVTSAQKNPTAFYLCASSLSGRQGVGYTFGSGTRLTVV.

The J gene is TRBJ2-2, the V gene TRBV7-8; maybe TRBD2 (5 bases). V lost 8 bases, J lost 5 bases, and 15 bases lay in between. Germline CDR1 is SGHVS and CDR2 is FQNEAQ. The CDR3 loop spans 14 amino acids. CDR3 nucleotides: TGTGCCAGCTTCCGTCGGGAACCAACCGGGGAGCTGTTTTTT. Translated, it gives CASFRREPTGELFF.

The J gene is TRBJ1-2, the V gene TRBV7-8, with 8 bases that match TRBD1. CDR1 is SGHVS and CDR2 is FQNEAQ in the germline V gene. There are 15 residues in the CDR3. The V gene end was trimmed by 5 bases and the J gene end by 8 bases; junction bases not matched to a gene: 13. For the CDR3, the DNA is TGTGCCAGCAGCAATAGAAGACCAACAGGGGGAGGCTACACCTTC. Translated, it gives CASSNRRPTGGGYTF.

This sequence joins TRBV25-1 and TRBJ2-7; 14 nucleotides align to TRBD2. Germline V gene sequence: CDR1 MGHDK, CDR2 SYGVNS. The CDR3 consists of 17 residues. Trimming at V came to 2 bases and at J to 3 bases, leaving 6 bases not matched to a gene. This CDR3 is CASSERLAGGPIYEQYF. The DNA for the CDR3 is TGTGCCAGCAGTGAACGACTAGCGGGAGGGCCTATCTACGAGCAGTACTTC.

The V gene is TRBV11-3, the J gene TRBJ2-7, with a tentative D call TRBD1 (5 bases). V shed 0 bases and J shed 4 bases, with 7 bases lying between them. Germline lookup yields CDR1 SGHNT and CDR2 YENEEA. This CDR3 has 13 amino acids. The CDR3 protein is CASSLDRDYEQYF. The CDR3 DNA is TGTGCCAGCAGCTTAGACAGGGATTACGAGCAGTACTTC.